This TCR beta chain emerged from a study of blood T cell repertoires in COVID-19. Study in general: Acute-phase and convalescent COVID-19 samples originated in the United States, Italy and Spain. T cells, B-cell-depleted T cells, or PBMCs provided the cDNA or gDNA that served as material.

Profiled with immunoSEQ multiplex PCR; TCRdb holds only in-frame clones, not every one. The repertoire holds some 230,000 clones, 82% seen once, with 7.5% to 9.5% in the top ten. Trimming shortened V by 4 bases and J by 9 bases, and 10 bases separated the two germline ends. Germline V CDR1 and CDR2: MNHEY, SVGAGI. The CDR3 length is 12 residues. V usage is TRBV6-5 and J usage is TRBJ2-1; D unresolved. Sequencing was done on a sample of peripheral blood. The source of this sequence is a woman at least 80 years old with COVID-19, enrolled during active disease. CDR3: CASSSFSGEQFF. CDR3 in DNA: TGTGCCAGCAGTTCCTTTAGTGGTGAGCAGTTCTTC.